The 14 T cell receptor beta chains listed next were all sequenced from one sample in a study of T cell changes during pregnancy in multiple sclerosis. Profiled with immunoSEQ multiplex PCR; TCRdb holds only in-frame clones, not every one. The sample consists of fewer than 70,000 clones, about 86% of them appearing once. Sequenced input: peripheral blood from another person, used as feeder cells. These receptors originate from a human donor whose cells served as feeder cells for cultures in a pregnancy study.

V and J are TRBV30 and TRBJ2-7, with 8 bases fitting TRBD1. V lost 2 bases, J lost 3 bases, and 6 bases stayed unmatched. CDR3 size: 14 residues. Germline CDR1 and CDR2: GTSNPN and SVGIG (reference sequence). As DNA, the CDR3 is TGTGCCTGGAGTCGGACAGGGCCTAACTACGAGCAGTACTTC. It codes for CAWSRTGPNYEQYF.

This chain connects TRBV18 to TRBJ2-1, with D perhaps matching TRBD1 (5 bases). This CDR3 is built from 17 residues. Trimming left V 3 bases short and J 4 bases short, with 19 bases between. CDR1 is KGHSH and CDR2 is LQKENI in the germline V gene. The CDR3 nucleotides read TGTGCCAGCTCACCGGGGCAGGGCAATATCGGATACAATGAGCAGTTCTTC. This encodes CASSPGQGNIGYNEQFF.

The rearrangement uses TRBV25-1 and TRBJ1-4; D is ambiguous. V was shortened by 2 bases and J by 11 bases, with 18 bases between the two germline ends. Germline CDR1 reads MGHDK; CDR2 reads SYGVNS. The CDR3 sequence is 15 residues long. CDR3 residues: CASSEVADKGGKLFF. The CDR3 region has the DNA TGTGCCAGCAGTGAAGTGGCTGACAAGGGCGGGAAACTGTTTTTT.

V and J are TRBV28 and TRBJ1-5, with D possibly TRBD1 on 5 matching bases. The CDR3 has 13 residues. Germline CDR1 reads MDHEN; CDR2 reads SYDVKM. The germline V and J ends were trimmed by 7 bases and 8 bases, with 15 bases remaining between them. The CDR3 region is CASTLRGDKPQHF. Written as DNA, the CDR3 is TGTGCCAGCACCCTCCGGGGCGATAAGCCCCAGCATTTT.

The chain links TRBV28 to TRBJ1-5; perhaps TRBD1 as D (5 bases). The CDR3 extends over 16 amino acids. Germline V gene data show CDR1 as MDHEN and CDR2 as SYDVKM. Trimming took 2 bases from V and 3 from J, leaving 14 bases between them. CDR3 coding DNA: TGTGCCAGCAGTTTAGGTAATTGGGGGAACAATCAGCCCCAGCATTTT. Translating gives CASSLGNWGNNQPQHF. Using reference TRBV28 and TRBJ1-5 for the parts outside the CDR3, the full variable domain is DVKVTQSSRYLVKRTGEKVFLECVQDMDHENMFWYRQDPGLGLRLIYFSYDVKMKEKGDIPEGYSVSREKKERFSLILESASTNQTSMYLCASSLGNWGNNQPQHFGDGTRLSIL.

The CDR3 nucleotides are TGTGCCACTCACTACGAGCAGTACTTC. This codes for CATHYEQYF. This sequence joins TRBV21-1 and TRBJ2-7. TRBV21-1 is a known pseudogene. The CDR3 has 9 amino acids.

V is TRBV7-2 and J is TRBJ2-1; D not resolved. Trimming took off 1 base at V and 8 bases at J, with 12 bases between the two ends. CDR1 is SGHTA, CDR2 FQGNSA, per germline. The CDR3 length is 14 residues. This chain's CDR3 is CASSLDGPLDEQFF. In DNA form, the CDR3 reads TGTGCCAGCAGCTTAGATGGTCCACTTGATGAGCAGTTCTTC.

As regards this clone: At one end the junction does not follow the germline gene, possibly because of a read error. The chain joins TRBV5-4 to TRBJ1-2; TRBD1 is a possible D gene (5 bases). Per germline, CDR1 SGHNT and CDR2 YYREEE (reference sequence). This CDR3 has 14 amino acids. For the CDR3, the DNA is TGTGCCAGCAGTTTGGGGGGGGATCTGGATGGCTACACCTTC. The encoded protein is CASSLGGDLDGYTF. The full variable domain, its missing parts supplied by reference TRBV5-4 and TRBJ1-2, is ETGVTQSPTHLIKTRGQQVTLRCSSQSGHNTVSWYQQALGQGPQFIFQYYREEENGRGNFPPRFSGLQFPNYSSELNVNALELDDSALYLCASSLGGDLDGYTFGSGTRLTVV.

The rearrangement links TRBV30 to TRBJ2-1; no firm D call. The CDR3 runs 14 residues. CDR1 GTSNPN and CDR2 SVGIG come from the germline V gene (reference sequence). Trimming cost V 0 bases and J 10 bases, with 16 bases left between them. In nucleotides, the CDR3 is TGTGCCTGGAGTGTACGTTCGGGCGCGTGGGAGCAGTTCTTC. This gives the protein CAWSVRSGAWEQFF.

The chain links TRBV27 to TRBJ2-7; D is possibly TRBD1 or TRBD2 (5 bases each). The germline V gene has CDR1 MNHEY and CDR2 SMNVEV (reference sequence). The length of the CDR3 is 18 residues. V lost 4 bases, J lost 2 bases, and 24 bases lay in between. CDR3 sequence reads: CASSSSFGGNPWTYEQYF. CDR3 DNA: TGTGCCAGCAGTTCCTCCTTTGGGGGAAACCCTTGGACCTACGAGCAGTACTTC.

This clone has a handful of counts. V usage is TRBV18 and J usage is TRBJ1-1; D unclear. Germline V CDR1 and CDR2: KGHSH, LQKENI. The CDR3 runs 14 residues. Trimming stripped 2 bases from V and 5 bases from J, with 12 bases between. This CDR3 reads CASSPGNGWTEAFF. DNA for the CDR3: TGTGCCAGCTCACCAGGTAATGGGTGGACTGAAGCTTTCTTT.

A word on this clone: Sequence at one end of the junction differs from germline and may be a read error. CDR3 DNA: TGTGCTAGCAGCTTAGTCCCGGGAGGGGGTGAGCAGTTCTTC. Translation gives CASSLVPGGGEQFF. This chain connects TRBV7-7 to TRBJ2-1, with TRBD2 identical over 8 bases. The CDR3 is 14 amino acids. CDR1 SSHAT and CDR2 FNYEAQ come from the germline V gene (reference sequence).

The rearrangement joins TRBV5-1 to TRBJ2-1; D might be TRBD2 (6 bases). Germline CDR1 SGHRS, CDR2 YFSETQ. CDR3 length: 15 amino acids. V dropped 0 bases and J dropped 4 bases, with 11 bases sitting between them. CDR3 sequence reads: CASSLGDSPYNEQFF. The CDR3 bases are TGCGCCAGCAGCTTGGGGGACTCCCCGTACAATGAGCAGTTCTTC. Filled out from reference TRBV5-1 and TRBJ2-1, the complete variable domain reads KAGVTQTPRYLIKTRGQQVTLSCSPISGHRSVSWYQQTPGQGLQFLFEYFSETQRNKGNFPGRFSGRQFSNSRSEMNVSTLELGDSALYLCASSLGDSPYNEQFFGPGTRLTVL.

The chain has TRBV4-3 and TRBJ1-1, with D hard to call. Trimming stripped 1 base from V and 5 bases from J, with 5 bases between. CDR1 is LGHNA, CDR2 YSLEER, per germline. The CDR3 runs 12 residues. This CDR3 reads CASSQGFTEAFF. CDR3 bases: TGCGCCAGCAGCCAAGGCTTTACTGAAGCTTTCTTT.